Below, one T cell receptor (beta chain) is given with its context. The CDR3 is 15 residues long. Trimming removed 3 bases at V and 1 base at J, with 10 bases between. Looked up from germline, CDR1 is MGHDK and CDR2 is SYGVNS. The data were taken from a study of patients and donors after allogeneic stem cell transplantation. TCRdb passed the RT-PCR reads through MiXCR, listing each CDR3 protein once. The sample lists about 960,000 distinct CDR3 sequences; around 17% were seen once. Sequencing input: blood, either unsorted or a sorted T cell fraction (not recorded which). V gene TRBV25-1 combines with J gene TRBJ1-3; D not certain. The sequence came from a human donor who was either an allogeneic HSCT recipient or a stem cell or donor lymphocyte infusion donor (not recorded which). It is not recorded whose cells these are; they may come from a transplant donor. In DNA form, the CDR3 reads TGTGCCAGCAGTGATATGGGAGGGTCTGGAAACACCATATATTTT. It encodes CASSDMGGSGNTIYF.